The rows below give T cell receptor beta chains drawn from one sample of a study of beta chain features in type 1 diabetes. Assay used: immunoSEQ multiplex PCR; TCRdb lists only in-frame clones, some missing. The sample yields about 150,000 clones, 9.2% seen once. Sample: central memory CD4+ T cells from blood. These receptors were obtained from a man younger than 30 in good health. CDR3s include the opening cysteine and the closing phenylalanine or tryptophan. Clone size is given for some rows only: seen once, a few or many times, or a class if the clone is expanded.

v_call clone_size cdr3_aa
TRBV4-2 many CASSQDLGGYTF
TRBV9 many CASSPRTGMSTGELFF
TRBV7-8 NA CASRPGQGATDTQYF
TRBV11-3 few CASSLGRGTGANVLTF
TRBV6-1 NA CASSDGTAITYNEQFF
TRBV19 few CASRNREYEQYF
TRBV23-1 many CASSPGGESPLHF
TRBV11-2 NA CASSLDRDRGIHTQYF
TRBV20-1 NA CSARDTYEQYF
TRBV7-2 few CASSFAGLAGYEQYF
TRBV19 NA CASSITPGNSNQPQHF
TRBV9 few CASSPTSWGDTGELFF
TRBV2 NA CASRALGTELKAFF
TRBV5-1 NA CASSLVLAGDDTDTQYF
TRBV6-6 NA CASWDLQSSGANVLTF
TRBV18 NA CASSPLAGGEQFF
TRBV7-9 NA CASSLSSGGEQYF
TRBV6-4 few CASSESTGYLGTEAFF
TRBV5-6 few CASSPGQGGRSYGYTF
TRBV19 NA CASSSGNSDSPLHF
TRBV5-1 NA CASSLGQYEQYF
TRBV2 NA CASSDGQGATEAFF
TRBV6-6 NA CASSSHQGAGELFF
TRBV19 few CASSIRAPDNSPLHF
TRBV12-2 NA CASRLEGCEGQYGEQYF
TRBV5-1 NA CASTEPTGIHEQYF
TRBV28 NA CASSRDSNYGYTF
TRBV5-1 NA CASSLLQGSQETQYF
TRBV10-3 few CAISGQGWEQYF
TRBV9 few CASSAGDRGQNTQYF
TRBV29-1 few CSGRGTGGNTEAFF
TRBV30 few CAWSVAGGTEAFF
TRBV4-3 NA CASSQDWAGTEAFF
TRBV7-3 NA CASSLAGASETQYF
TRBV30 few CAWTAGGTGELFF
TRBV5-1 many CASSGLSGSYNEQFF
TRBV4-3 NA CASTPMRGGRDEQFF
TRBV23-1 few CARPTGWGDTQYF
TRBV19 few CASTPDRVITEAFF
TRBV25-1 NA CASSSVNGDTQYF
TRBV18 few CASSQRTGDTGELFF